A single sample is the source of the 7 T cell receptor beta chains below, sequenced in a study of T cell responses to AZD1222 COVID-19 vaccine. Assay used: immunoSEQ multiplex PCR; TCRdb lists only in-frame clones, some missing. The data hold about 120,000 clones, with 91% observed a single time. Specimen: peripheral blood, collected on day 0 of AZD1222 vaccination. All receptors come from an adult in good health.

The CDR3 loop reads CASSQEGIGNEKLFF. The CDR3 bases are TGCGCCAGCAGCCAAGAAGGTATAGGGAATGAAAAACTGTTTTTT. V usage is TRBV4-1 and J usage is TRBJ1-4, with D unresolved. Germline V gene lookup returns CDR1 MGHRA and CDR2 YSYEKL. The CDR3 has 15 amino acids. V was clipped by 0 bases and J by 5 bases, with 10 bases between them.

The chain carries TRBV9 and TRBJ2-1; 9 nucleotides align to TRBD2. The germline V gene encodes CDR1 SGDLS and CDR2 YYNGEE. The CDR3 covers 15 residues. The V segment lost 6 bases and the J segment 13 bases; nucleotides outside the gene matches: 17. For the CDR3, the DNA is TGTGCCAGCACCATCCTTGGGCGGGAGGGGGCTGCTCAGTTCTTC. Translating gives CASTILGREGAAQFF.

CDR3 amino acids: CASRAPGSYEQYF. DNA for the CDR3: TGTGCCAGCAGGGCGCCTGGCTCCTACGAGCAGTACTTC. The genes are TRBV5-4 and TRBJ2-7; D is unclear. Trimming shortened V by 5 bases and J by 0 bases, and 9 bases separated the two germline ends. This CDR3 comprises 13 residues. Germline CDR1 is SGHNT and CDR2 is YYREEE (reference sequence). The full variable domain, its missing parts supplied by reference TRBV5-4 and TRBJ2-7, is ETGVTQSPTHLIKTRGQQVTLRCSSQSGHNTVSWYQQALGQGPQFIFQYYREEENGRGNFPPRFSGLQFPNYSSELNVNALELDDSALYLCASRAPGSYEQYFGPGTRLTVT.

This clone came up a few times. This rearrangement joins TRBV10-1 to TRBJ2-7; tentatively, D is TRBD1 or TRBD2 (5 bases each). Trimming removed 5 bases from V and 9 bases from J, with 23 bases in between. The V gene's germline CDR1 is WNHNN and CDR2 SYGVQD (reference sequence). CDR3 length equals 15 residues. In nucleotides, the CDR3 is TGCGCCAGCAGTCCCGCCGGACTGGGGCTAAGGGGGCAGTACTTC. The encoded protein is CASSPAGLGLRGQYF.

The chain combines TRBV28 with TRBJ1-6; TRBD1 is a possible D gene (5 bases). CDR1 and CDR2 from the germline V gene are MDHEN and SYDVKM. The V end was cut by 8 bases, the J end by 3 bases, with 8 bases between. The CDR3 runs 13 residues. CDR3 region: CASADSYNSPLHF. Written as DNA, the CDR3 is TGTGCCAGCGCCGACAGCTATAATTCACCCCTCCACTTT.

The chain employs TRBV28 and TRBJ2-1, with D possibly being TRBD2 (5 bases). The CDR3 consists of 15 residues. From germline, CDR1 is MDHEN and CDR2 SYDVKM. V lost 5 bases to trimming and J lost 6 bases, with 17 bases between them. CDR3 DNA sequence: TGTGCCAGCAGTCCCCTGGGGAGTGCTGGCAATGAGCAGTTCTTC. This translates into CASSPLGSAGNEQFF.

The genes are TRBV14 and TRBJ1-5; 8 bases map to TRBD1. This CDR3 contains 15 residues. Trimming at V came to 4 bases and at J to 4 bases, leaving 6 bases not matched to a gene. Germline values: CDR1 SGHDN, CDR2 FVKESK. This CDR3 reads CASSRGQGRNQPQHF. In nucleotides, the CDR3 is TGTGCCAGCAGCCGAGGACAGGGACGAAATCAGCCCCAGCATTTT.